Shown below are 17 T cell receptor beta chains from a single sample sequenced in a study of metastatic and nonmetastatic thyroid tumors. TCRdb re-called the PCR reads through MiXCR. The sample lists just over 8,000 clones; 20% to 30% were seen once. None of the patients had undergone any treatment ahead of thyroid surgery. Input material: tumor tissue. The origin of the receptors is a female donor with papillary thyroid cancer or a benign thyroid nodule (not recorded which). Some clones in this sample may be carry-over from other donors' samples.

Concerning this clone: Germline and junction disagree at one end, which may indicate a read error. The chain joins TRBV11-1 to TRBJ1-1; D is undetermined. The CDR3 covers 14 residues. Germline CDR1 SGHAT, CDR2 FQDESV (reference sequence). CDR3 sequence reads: CASSPGRVNTEASF. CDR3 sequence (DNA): TGTGCCAGCAGCCCAGGACGGGTGAACACTGAAGCTTCCTTT.

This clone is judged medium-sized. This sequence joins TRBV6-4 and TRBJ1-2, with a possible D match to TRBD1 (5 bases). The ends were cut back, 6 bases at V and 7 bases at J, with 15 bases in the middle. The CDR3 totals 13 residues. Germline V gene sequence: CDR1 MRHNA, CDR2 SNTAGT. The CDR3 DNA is TGTGCCAGCAGAGGGGAGACGCGCGGTGGCTACACCTTC. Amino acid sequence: CASRGETRGGYTF.

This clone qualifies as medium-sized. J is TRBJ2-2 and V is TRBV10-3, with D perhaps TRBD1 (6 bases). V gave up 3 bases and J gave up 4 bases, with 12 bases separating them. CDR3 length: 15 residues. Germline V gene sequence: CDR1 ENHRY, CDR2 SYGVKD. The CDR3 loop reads CAISEVGAGTGELFF. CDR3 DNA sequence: TGTGCCATCAGTGAAGTGGGGGCGGGCACCGGGGAGCTGTTTTTT.

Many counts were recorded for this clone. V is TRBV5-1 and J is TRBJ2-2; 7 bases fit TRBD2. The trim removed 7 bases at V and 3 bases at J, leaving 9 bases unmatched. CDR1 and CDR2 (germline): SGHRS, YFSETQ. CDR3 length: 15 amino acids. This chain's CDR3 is CASASSLADTGELFF. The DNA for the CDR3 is TGCGCCAGCGCTTCGTCCCTAGCGGACACCGGGGAGCTGTTTTTT. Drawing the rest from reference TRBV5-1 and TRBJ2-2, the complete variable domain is KAGVTQTPRYLIKTRGQQVTLSCSPISGHRSVSWYQQTPGQGLQFLFEYFSETQRNKGNFPGRFSGRQFSNSRSEMNVSTLELGDSALYLCASASSLADTGELFFGEGSRLTVL.

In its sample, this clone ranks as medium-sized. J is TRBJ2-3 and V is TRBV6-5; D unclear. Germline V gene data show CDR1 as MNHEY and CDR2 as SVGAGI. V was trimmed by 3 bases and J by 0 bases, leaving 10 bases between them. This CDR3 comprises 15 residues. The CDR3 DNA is TGTGCCAGCAGTTATCGTGCCGGCAGCACAGATACGCAGTATTTT. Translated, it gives CASSYRAGSTDTQYF.

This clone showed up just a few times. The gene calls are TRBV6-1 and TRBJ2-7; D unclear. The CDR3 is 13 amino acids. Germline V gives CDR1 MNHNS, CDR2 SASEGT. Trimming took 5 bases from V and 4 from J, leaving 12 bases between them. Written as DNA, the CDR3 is TGTGCCAGCAGTAAACCGGGTCCTTACGAGCAGTACTTC. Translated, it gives CASSKPGPYEQYF.

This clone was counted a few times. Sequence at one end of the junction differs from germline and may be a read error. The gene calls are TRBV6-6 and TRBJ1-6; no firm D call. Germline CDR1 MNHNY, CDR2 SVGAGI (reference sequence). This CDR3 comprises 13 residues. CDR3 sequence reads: CVSSYGGNSPLHF. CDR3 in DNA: TGTGTCAGCAGTTACGGCGGGAATTCACCCCTCCACTTT.

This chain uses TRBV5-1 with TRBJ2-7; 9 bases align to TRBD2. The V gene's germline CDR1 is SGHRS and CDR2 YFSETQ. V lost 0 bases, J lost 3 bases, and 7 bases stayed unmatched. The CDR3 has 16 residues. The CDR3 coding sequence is TGCGCCAGCAGCTTGGATTGGGCTAGCGGGATCTACGAGCAGTACTTC. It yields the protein CASSLDWASGIYEQYF.

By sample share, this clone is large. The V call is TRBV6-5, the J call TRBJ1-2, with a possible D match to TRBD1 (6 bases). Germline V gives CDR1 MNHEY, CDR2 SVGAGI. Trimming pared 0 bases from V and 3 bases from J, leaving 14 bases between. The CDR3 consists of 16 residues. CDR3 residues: CASSYSDAPGDYGYTF. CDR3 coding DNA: TGTGCCAGCAGTTACTCCGACGCCCCAGGGGACTATGGCTACACCTTC.

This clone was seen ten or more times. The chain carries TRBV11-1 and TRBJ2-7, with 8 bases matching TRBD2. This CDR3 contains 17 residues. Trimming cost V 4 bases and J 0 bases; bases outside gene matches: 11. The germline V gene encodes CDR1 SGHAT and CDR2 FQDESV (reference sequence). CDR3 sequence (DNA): TGTGCCAGCAGCTCAGGGGCTAGCGGGTTATTCTCCTACGAGCAGTACTTC. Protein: CASSSGASGLFSYEQYF.

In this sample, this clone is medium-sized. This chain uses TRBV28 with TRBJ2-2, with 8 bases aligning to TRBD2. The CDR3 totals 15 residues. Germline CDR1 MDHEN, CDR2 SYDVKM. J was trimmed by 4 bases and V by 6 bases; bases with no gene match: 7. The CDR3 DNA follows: TGTGCCAGCAGCACGTTTACTAGCGGCACCGGGGAGCTGTTTTTT. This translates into CASSTFTSGTGELFF.

The CDR3 reads CASSLGTFGNTIYF. The CDR3 DNA sequence: TGTGCCAGCAGCTTAGGGACATTTGGAAACACCATATATTTT. This rearrangement joins TRBV7-8 to TRBJ1-3, with a tentative D call TRBD1 (5 bases). CDR3 length: 14 residues. CDR1 is SGHVS, CDR2 FQNEAQ, per germline. V shed 1 base and J shed 3 bases, with 7 bases lying between them.

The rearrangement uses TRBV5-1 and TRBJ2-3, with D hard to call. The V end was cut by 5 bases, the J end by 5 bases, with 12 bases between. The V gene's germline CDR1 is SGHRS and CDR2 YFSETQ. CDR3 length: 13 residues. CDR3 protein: CASRGQERDTQYF. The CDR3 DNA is TGCGCCAGCAGAGGGCAGGAAAGAGATACGCAGTATTTT.

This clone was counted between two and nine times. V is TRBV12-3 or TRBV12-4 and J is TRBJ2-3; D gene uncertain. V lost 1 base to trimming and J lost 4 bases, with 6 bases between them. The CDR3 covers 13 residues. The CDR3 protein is CASSLGISDTQYF. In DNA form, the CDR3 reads TGTGCCAGCAGTTTAGGAATATCAGATACGCAGTATTTT.

The CDR3 DNA reads TGCGCCAGCAGCCTGAGGAACGGTGATACGCAGTATTTT. Translating gives CASSLRNGDTQYF. The chain has TRBV5-1 and TRBJ2-3; D unclear. Germline V gene data show CDR1 as SGHRS and CDR2 as YFSETQ. CDR3 length: 13 residues. Trimming stripped 4 bases from V and 6 bases from J, with 12 bases between.

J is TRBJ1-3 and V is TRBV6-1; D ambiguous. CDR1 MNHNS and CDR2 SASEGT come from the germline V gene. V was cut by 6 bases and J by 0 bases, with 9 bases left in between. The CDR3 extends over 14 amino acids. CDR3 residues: CASRAGDSGNTIYF. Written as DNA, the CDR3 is TGTGCCAGCAGGGCCGGGGACTCTGGAAACACCATATATTTT.

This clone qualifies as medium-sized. The CDR3 DNA follows: TGTGCCACCAGCAGAGTGGGCAGGAATAGCAATCAGCCCCAGCATTTT. Translated: CATSRVGRNSNQPQHF. The chain carries TRBV15 and TRBJ1-5; the D is unclear. The germline V gene encodes CDR1 LNHNV and CDR2 YYDKDF (reference sequence). V lost 1 base to trimming and J lost 0 bases, with 10 bases between them. The CDR3 has 16 amino acids.